This T cell receptor (beta chain) was captured by sequencing in a study of OX40 agonist ivuxolimab in advanced cancers. For the wider study: Ivuxolimab was a fully human IgG2 agonistic monoclonal antibody targeting the costimulatory receptor OX40 (CD134). Among the approximately 50 dose-escalation patients, roughly 20 had hepatocellular carcinoma, 15 or so melanoma, 9 renal cell carcinoma and 9 head and neck cancer. Prior anti-PD-1, anti-PD-L1 or anti-CTLA-4 therapy was permitted, and checkpoint inhibitors had been received by less than 45% of dose-escalation patients. The paper reports the monotherapy dose-escalation portion (N = 52 patients) of the phase I ivuxolimab trial. Intravenous ivuxolimab was administered to patients every 2 weeks at six dose levels: 0.01, 0.1, 0.3, 1.5, 3 and 10 mg/kg. Partial responses were achieved by three dose-escalation patients, of whom one had hepatocellular carcinoma and two had cutaneous melanoma. In the dose-escalation cohort, nearly 85% of patients were male, and the mean age was roughly 60 years with a range of about 20 to 80. The purpose of peripheral TCRbeta sequencing was to test whether ivuxolimab changed TCR sequence diversity and led to clonal T-cell expansion.

The cysteine opens and the phenylalanine closes a CDR3 of 13 amino acids. The entry retains the CDR3 DNA only, 39 bases that are in frame from base 1. The V end loses 5 bases and the J end loses 3 bases, and a stretch of 9 bases separates them. CDR1 and CDR2, looked up from the germline V gene (reference sequence), are SGHAT and FQDESV. This clone showed up just once. Its antigen remains unidentified. The sample holds no much larger clone one base away, and base qualities are not on file. Genomic DNA was isolated from the sorted cells so that the TCRbeta CDR3 region could be sequenced. The immunoSEQ Assay was used for sequencing of TCRbeta CDR3 regions. The table was pulled from immuneACCESS by TCRdb, which kept in-frame rearrangements only. Such tables lose some clones; where checked, under half of the loss comes from unresolved V genes, and the rest has no known cause. A total of under 75,000 clones appear in this sample, roughly 91% of them only once. The ten largest clones capture around 25% of the sample.

General conclusions and limits of the study: In the 0.1-3.0 mg/kg groups, partial responders were among the patients with the lowest normalized peripheral clonal expansion, particularly in CD8+ T cells. At doses of 0.1 to 3.0 mg/kg, clonal expansion of both CD4+ and CD8+ blood T cells was observed from baseline to week 6. After ivuxolimab, expanded clones were on average more numerous among CD8+ T cells than among CD4+ T cells. Low levels of normalized T-cell clonal expansion were also seen in some nonresponding patients. Which antigens the clonally expanded peripheral T cells were specific for was not determined.

The trial excluded patients who had a history of autoimmune disease or who were on systemic immunosuppression. Peripheral blood for TCR sequencing was drawn from every dose cohort at baseline, at cycle 4 day 1 and at cycle 7 day 1. The samples were taken from a phase I, first-in-human, multicenter, open-label dose-escalation trial of ivuxolimab. Adults with locally advanced or metastatic melanoma, renal cell carcinoma, hepatocellular carcinoma or head and neck squamous cell carcinoma were enrolled in the trial. Before TCR sequencing, CD4+ and CD8+ T cells were separately sorted from peripheral blood.

Sequencing was performed on CD4+ or CD8+ T cells sorted from blood, taken in a trial of the OX40 agonist ivuxolimab. The chain was built from TRBV11-1 and TRBJ2-3; the best D guess is TRBD2, with 5 bases matching. The origin of this receptor is an adult with an advanced solid tumor such as melanoma, head and neck, liver or kidney cancer. The sequenced DNA: TGTGCCAGCAGCGGGAGTTGGACAGATACGCAGTATTTT. Its product reads: CASSGSWTDTQYF.